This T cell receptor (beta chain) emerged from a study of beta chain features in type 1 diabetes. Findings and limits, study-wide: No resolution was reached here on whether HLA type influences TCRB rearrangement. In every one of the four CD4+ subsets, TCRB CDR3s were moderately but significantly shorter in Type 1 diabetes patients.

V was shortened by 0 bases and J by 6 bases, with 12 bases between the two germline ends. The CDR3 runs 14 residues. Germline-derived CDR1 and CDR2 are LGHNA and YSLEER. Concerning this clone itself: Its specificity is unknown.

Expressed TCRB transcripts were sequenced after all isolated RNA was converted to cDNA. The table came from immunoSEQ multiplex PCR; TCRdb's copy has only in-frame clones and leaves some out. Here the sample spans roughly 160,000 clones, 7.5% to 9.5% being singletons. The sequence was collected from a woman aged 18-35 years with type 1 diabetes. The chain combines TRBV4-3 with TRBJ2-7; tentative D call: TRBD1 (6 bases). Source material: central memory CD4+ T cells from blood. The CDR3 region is CASSQETGVGEQYF. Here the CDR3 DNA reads TGCGCCAGCAGCCAAGAGACAGGTGTGGGCGAGCAGTACTTC.